The 14 T cell receptor beta chains given below trace back to one sample, sequenced in a study of blood T cell repertoires in COVID-19. Sequencing used immunoSEQ multiplex PCR; TCRdb keeps in-frame clones, though not all of them. The sample includes 200,000 to 250,000 clones, 83% of them seen just once. Sequenced sample: peripheral blood. Every receptor here comes from a woman in her twenties or thirties with COVID-19, enrolled during active disease.

This clone was picked up one time. V is TRBV13 and J is TRBJ2-2; no clear D gene. The CDR3 runs 14 residues. Germline V gene data show CDR1 as PRHDT and CDR2 as FYEKMQ (reference sequence). The V and J ends lost 1 base and 4 bases respectively, with 7 bases between them. CDR3 sequence reads: CASSLVAVTGELFF. The CDR3 coding sequence is TGTGCCAGCAGCTTAGTTGCGGTCACCGGGGAGCTGTTTTTT.

The J gene is TRBJ2-7, the V gene TRBV7-9; D may be TRBD1 (6 bases). CDR1 is SEHNR and CDR2 is FQNEAQ in the germline V gene (reference sequence). The length of the CDR3 is 13 residues. Trimming stripped 0 bases from V and 9 bases from J, with 12 bases between. The CDR3 nucleotides are TGTGCCAGCAGCTTAGCACAGGGCCCATGGCAGTACTTC. Amino acid sequence: CASSLAQGPWQYF.

The genes are TRBV5-4 and TRBJ1-2; D not resolved. The V gene's germline CDR1 is SGHNT and CDR2 YYREEE (reference sequence). The CDR3 extends over 17 amino acids. The V gene lost 4 bases and the J gene lost 0 bases, with 19 bases spanning the gap. The CDR3 reads CASSPQVGPTANYGYTF. DNA of the CDR3: TGTGCCAGCAGCCCTCAGGTGGGTCCTACAGCTAACTATGGCTACACCTTC.

This chain links TRBV7-8 with TRBJ2-1; 7 nucleotides line up with TRBD2. Germline V CDR1 and CDR2: SGHVS, FQNEAQ. The CDR3 has 15 amino acids. The junction had 4 bases not matched to a gene; V was cut back by 3 bases and J by 2 bases. The DNA for the CDR3 is TGTGCCAGCAGCTTTAGGAGCGGGGCCTACAATGAGCAGTTCTTC. It codes for CASSFRSGAYNEQFF.

The sample holds a few counts of this clone. The V and J genes are TRBV6-2 or TRBV6-3 and TRBJ1-5; 9 positions agree with TRBD1. V gave up 6 bases and J gave up 1 base; unmatched junction bases: 1. The CDR3 extends over 14 amino acids. Germline lookup yields CDR1 MNHEY and CDR2 SVGEGT. The CDR3 nucleotides are TGTGCCAGCAGCGACAGGGGGAGCAATCAGCCCCAGCATTTT. It encodes CASSDRGSNQPQHF.

V usage is TRBV30 and J usage is TRBJ2-5; D is possibly TRBD2 (5 bases). The CDR3 is 17 residues long. With 1 base removed from V and 0 bases from J, the gap between germline ends came to 18 bases. CDR1 and CDR2 from the germline V gene are GTSNPN and SVGIG (reference sequence). The CDR3 sequence: CAWSASPLVRYQETQYF. The CDR3 nucleotides read TGTGCCTGGAGTGCCTCCCCACTAGTAAGGTACCAAGAGACCCAGTACTTC.

The V gene is TRBV4-1, the J gene TRBJ1-2; possible D gene TRBD1, 6 bases. V shed 0 bases and J shed 0 bases, with 11 bases lying between them. Germline loops: CDR1 MGHRA, CDR2 YSYEKL. CDR3 length: 16 amino acids. The CDR3 here is CASSQDSAGANYGYTF. CDR3 nucleotides: TGCGCCAGCAGCCAAGATTCCGCAGGGGCTAACTATGGCTACACCTTC.

V is TRBV2 and J is TRBJ2-7; D might be TRBD1 (6 bases). V was clipped by 0 bases and J by 6 bases, with 9 bases between them. Germline V lookup: CDR1 SNHLY, CDR2 FYNNEI. The CDR3 runs 13 residues. The CDR3 spells CASSEAQGIEQYF. The CDR3 coding sequence is TGTGCCAGCAGTGAAGCCCAGGGGATCGAGCAGTACTTC.

This sequence joins TRBV27 and TRBJ2-3, with 8 bases identical to TRBD1. V was pared by 5 bases and J by 0 bases, with 13 bases of the junction left unmatched. Germline V gene data show CDR1 as MNHEY and CDR2 as SMNVEV (reference sequence). CDR3 length: 18 residues. In DNA form, the CDR3 reads TGTGCCAGCAGTCCCCTCCATAGTGACAGGGGAAGCACAGATACGCAGTATTTT. Translated, it gives CASSPLHSDRGSTDTQYF.

The gene calls are TRBV15 and TRBJ1-4; 9 nucleotides match TRBD1. From germline, CDR1 is LNHNV and CDR2 YYDKDF (reference sequence). CDR3 length equals 17 residues. J lost 3 bases, V lost 3 bases, and 8 bases had no gene match. Written as DNA, the CDR3 is TGTGCCACCAGCAGGTATACAGGGGGCGGTGCTAATGAAAAACTGTTTTTT. Translation: CATSRYTGGGANEKLFF.

The chain uses TRBV11-2 and TRBJ1-1; weak D call: TRBD1 (6 bases). Trimming stripped 5 bases from V and 2 bases from J, with 12 bases between. The CDR3 runs 14 residues. The germline V gene has CDR1 SGHAT and CDR2 FQNNGV. The CDR3: CASSRPGQNTEAFF. The CDR3 DNA follows: TGTGCCAGCAGCCGCCCGGGACAAAACACTGAAGCTTTCTTT.

V and J are TRBV28 and TRBJ2-1, with 9 bases lining up with TRBD2. The germline V gene encodes CDR1 MDHEN and CDR2 SYDVKM. This CDR3 spans 16 amino acids. V was pared by 7 bases and J by 7 bases, with 14 bases of the junction left unmatched. The CDR3 is CASTYPAGGPDNEQFF. Here the CDR3 DNA reads TGTGCCAGCACTTACCCCGCGGGAGGGCCGGATAATGAGCAGTTCTTC.

This chain uses TRBV11-2 with TRBJ1-1; tentatively, D is TRBD1 (5 bases). The V end lost 4 bases, the J end lost 3 bases, and 12 bases lay between the germline ends. This CDR3 has 14 amino acids. Germline CDR1 SGHAT, CDR2 FQNNGV. CDR3 loop: CASSSGPGDTEAFF. The DNA for the CDR3 is TGTGCCAGCAGCTCCGGGCCGGGGGACACTGAAGCTTTCTTT.

The V call is TRBV7-2, the J call TRBJ2-7; weak D call: TRBD1 (5 bases). Germline values: CDR1 SGHTA, CDR2 FQGNSA. Trimming removed 5 bases from V and 4 bases from J, with 18 bases in between. CDR3 size: 15 residues. The CDR3 loop is CASSPTGQGNYEQYF. CDR3 sequence (DNA): TGTGCCAGCAGCCCGACCGGGCAGGGTAATTACGAGCAGTACTTC.